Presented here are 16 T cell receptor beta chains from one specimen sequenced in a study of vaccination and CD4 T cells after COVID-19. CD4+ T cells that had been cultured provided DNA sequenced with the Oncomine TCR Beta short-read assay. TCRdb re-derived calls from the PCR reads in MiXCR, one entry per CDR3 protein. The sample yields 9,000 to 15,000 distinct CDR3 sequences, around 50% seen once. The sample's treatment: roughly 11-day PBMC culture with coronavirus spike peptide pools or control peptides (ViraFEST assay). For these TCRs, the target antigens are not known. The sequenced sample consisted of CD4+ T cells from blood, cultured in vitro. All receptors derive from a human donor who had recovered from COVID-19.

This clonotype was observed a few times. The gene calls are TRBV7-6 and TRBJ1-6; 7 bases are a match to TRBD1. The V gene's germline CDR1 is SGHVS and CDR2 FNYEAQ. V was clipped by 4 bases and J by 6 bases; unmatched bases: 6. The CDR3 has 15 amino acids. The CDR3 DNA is TGTGCCAGCAGCTCCCGGCCAGGGGGTAATTCACCCCTCCACTTT. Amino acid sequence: CASSSRPGGNSPLHF. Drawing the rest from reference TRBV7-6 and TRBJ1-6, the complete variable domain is GAGVSQSPRYKVTKRGQDVALRCDPISGHVSLYWYRQALGQGPEFLTYFNYEAQQDKSGLPNDRFSAERPEGSISTLTIQRTEQRDSAMYRCASSSRPGGNSPLHFGNGTRLTVT.

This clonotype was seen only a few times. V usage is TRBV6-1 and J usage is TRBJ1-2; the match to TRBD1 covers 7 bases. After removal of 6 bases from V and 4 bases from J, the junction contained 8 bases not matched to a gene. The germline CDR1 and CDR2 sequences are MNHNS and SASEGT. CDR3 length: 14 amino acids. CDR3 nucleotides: TGTGCCAGCAGCGCAAAGACAGGGATCTATGGCTACACCTTC. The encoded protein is CASSAKTGIYGYTF.

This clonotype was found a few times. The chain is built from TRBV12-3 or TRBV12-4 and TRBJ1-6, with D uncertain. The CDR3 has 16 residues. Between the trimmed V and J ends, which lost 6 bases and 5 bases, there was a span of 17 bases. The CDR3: CASRRSRTEHNSPLHF. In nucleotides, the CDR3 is TGTGCCAGCAGGAGAAGCCGGACGGAACATAATTCACCCCTCCACTTT.

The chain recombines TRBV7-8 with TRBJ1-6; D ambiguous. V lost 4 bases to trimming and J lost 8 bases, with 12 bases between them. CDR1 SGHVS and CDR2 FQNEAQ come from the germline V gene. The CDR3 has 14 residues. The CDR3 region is CASSSLLTDSPLHF. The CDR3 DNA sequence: TGTGCCAGCAGCTCCCTTTTAACGGATTCACCCCTCCACTTT.

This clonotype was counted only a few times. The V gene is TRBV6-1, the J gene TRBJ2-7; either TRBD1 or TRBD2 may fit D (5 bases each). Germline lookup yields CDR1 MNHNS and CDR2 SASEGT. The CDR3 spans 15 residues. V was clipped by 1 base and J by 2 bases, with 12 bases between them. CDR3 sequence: CASSEEGTSPYEQYF. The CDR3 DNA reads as TGTGCCAGCAGTGAAGAAGGGACGTCACCCTACGAGCAGTACTTC.

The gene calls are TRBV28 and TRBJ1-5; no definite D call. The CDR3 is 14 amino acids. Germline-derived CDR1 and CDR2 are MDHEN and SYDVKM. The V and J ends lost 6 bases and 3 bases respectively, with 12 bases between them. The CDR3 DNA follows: TGTGCCAGCAGCCTCGGACGGGCCAATCAGCCCCAGCATTTT. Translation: CASSLGRANQPQHF.

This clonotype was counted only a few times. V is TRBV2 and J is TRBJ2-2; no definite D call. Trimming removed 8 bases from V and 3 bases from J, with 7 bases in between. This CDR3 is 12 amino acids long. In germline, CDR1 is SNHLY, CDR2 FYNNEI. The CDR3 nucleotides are TGTGCCAGCCGGACGGACACCGGGGAGCTGTTTTTT. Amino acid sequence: CASRTDTGELFF.

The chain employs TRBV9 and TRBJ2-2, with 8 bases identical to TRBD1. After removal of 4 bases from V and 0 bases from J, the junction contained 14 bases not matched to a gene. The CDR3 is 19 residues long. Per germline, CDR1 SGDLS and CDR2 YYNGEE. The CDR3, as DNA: TGTGCCAGCAGCCCCAACCCAGGGGGCTCTTCCCCGAACACCGGGGAGCTGTTTTTT. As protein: CASSPNPGGSSPNTGELFF.

The CDR3 spells CAWKAGINMNTEAFF. As DNA, the CDR3 is TGTGCCTGGAAGGCAGGGATAAATATGAACACTGAAGCTTTCTTT. The rearrangement links TRBV30 to TRBJ1-1, with a weak D call TRBD1 (5 bases). The CDR3 contains 15 residues. Trimming left V 4 bases short and J 0 bases short, with 15 bases between. CDR1 and CDR2 from the germline V gene are GTSNPN and SVGIG (reference sequence).

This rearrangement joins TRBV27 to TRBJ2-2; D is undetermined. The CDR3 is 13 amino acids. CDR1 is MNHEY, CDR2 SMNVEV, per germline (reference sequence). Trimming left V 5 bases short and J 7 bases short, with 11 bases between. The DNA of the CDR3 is TGTGCCAGCAGTGCCGACGGTGGCGGGGAGCTGTTTTTT. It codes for CASSADGGGELFF.

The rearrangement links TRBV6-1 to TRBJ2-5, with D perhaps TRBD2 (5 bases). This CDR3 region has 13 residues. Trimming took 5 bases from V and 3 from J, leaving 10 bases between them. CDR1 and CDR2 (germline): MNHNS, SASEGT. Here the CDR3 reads CASSMDWEETQYF. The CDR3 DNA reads TGTGCCAGCAGTATGGACTGGGAAGAGACCCAGTACTTC.

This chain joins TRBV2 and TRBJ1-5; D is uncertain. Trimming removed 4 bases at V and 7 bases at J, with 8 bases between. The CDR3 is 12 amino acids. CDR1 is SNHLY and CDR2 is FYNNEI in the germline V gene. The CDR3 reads CASSAEVQPQHF. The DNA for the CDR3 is TGTGCCAGCAGTGCCGAAGTCCAGCCCCAGCATTTT.

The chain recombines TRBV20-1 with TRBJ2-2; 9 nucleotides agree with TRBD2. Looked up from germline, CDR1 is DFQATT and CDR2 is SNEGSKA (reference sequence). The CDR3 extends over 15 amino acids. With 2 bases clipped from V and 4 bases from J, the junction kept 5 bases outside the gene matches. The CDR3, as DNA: TGCAGTGCTAGAAGTGCGGGAGGGTTCACCGGGGAGCTGTTTTTT. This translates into CSARSAGGFTGELFF.

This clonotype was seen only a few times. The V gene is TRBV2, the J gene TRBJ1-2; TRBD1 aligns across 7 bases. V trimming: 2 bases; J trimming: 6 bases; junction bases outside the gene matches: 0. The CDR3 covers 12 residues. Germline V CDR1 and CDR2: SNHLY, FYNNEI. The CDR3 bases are TGTGCCAGCAGTGAAACAGGGGATGGCTACACCTTC. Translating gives CASSETGDGYTF.

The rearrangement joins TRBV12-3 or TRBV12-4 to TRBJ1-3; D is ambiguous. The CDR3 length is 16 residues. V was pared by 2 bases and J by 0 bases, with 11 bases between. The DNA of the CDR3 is TGTGCCAGCAGTTTAAACGGCGTTAACTCTGGAAACACCATATATTTT. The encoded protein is CASSLNGVNSGNTIYF.

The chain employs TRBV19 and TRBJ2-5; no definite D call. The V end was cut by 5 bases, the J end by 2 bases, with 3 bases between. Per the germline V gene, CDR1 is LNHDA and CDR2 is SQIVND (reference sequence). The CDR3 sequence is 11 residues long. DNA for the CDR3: TGTGCCAGTAGTTCACAAGAGACCCAGTACTTC. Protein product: CASSSQETQYF.